This T cell receptor beta chain derives from a study of blood T cells in healthy people across ages. Overall study results and limits: Changes seen in expanded clonotypes were possibly confounded by donor CMV status left unknown.

Trimming stripped 0 bases from V and 3 bases from J, with 9 bases between. This CDR3 contains 15 residues. Germline V gives CDR1 LGHNA, CDR2 YNFKEQ. Details on this clonotype: The antigen is undetermined.

A J-beta primer mix and a sample-barcoded 5' primer were used in a second PCR of about 7 to 11 cycles. Tags on each cDNA molecule came from a template-switch adaptor with 12 random nucleotides. TCRdb passed the 5' RACE reads through MiXCR, listing each CDR3 protein once. The data contain approximately 790,000 distinct CDR3 sequences, about 59% of them singletons. Caucasian individuals from Russia who were healthy and aged 6 to 90 acted as donors. V and J are TRBV4-2 and TRBJ2-4; D is undetermined. This TCR derives from a man aged 30-40 years in good health. Sequencing used blood. CDR3 in DNA: TGTGCCAGCAGCCAAGAACCCTTAGACAAAAACATTCAGTACTTC. This codes for CASSQEPLDKNIQYF.